This entry concerns a single TCR beta chain. Its antigen is unidentified. This specimen comes from a study of cytomegalovirus exposure and HLA in healthy donors. In the study overall: The 100 to 150 validation repertoires used the same platform as the 650 to 800 first-cohort repertoires, a later analysis reported. Findings and limits, study-wide: High sensitivity and specificity were reportedly achieved when the classifier diagnosed cytomegalovirus status. Cytomegalovirus association was assigned to approximately 180 TCR beta chains. In vitro confirmation showed three CMV-associated chains to be CMV antigen specific.

Repertoires were generated with immunoSEQ multiplex PCR, while TCRdb's copy carries only in-frame clones and drops some. The sample records roughly 56,000 clones, 93% being singletons. With V trimmed by 3 bases and J by 3 bases, 11 bases remained unmatched. Germline lookup yields CDR1 LNHNV and CDR2 YYDKDF (reference sequence). The CDR3 is made up of 17 amino acids. The chain couples TRBV15 to TRBJ2-7; 10 bases are a match to TRBD1. The sample consisted of PBMCs. The source of this sequence is a woman between 18 and 30 years old in good health and CMV-seropositive. The CDR3 reads CATSRAAKTGGIYEQYF. The CDR3 nucleotides read TGTGCCACCAGCAGGGCCGCAAAGACAGGGGGCATCTACGAGCAGTACTTC.